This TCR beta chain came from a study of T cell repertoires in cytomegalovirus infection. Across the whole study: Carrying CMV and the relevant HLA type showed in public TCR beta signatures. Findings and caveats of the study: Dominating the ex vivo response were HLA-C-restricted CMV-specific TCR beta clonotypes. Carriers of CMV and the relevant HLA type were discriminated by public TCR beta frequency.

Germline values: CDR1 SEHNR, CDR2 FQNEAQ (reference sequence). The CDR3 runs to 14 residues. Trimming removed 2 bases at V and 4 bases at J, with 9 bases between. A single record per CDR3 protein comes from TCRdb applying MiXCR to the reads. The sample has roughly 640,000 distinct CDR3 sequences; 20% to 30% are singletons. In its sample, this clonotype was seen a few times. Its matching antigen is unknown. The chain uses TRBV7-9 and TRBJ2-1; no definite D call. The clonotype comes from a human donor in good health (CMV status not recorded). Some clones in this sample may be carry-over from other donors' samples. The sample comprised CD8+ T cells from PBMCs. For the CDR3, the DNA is TGTGCCAGCAGCTTAACGACCTTTTACAATGAGCAGTTCTTC. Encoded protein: CASSLTTFYNEQFF.